What follows describes a single TCR beta chain. The repertoire was sequenced with immunoSEQ multiplex PCR; TCRdb's copy has only in-frame clones and lacks some. The repertoire holds over 100,000 clones, with around 86% as singletons. These data are taken from a study of blood T cell repertoires in COVID-19. On the study more broadly: Samples representing acute and convalescent COVID-19 were sourced from the United States, Italy and Spain. PBMCs, B-cell-depleted T cells, or T cells provided the cDNA or gDNA that made up the material.

Material for sequencing was peripheral blood. This TCR came from a man aged 35-49 years with acute or convalescent COVID-19.

CDR3 region: CAIKYNTGDGYTF. As DNA, the CDR3 is TGTGCCATCAAGTATAATACAGGGGATGGCTACACCTTC. The J gene is TRBJ1-2, the V gene TRBV10-3; 7 nucleotides align to TRBD1. The V and J ends lost 7 bases and 6 bases, in that order; junction bases with no gene match: 8. The CDR3 totals 13 residues. The germline V gene encodes CDR1 ENHRY and CDR2 SYGVKD.